The 14 T cell receptor beta chains below come from one sample, sequenced in a study of blood T cell repertoires in COVID-19. Method: immunoSEQ multiplex PCR; TCRdb's copy keeps in-frame clones and lacks some. This sample has 300,000 or so clones, with roughly 90% found just once. The sequenced material came from peripheral blood. The receptors derive from a woman in her twenties or thirties with COVID-19, enrolled during active disease.

This rearrangement joins TRBV10-3 to TRBJ2-1, with 11 positions matching TRBD2. The junction had 11 bases not matched to a gene; V was cut back by 2 bases and J by 8 bases. CDR1 is ENHRY, CDR2 SYGVKD, per germline. The CDR3 extends over 17 amino acids. CDR3 in amino acids: CAISETRLAGMGDEQFF. CDR3 in DNA: TGTGCCATCAGTGAGACCCGACTAGCGGGGATGGGAGATGAGCAGTTCTTC.

The chain uses TRBV28 and TRBJ2-7, with TRBD2 as a possible D gene (5 bases). The CDR3 extends over 15 amino acids. The V gene lost 2 bases and the J gene lost 2 bases, with 13 bases spanning the gap. In germline, CDR1 is MDHEN, CDR2 SYDVKM. The CDR3 is CASSLGGSYPYEQYF. The DNA of the CDR3 is TGTGCCAGCAGTTTAGGAGGATCCTACCCCTACGAGCAGTACTTC.

This clone was counted once. The J gene is TRBJ1-5, the V gene TRBV24-1; 9 positions agree with TRBD1. V gave up 12 bases and J gave up 0 bases; unmatched junction bases: 14. Germline loops: CDR1 KGHDR, CDR2 SFDVKD. There are 17 residues in the CDR3. CDR3 coding DNA: TGTGCCGCCCTGAAGAGGACAGGGGAGTATAGCAATCAGCCCCAGCATTTT. It yields the protein CAALKRTGEYSNQPQHF.

This chain links TRBV6-1 with TRBJ1-5; no definite D call. Germline assignment: CDR1 MNHNS and CDR2 SASEGT. V was cut by 3 bases and J by 0 bases, with 9 bases left in between. The CDR3 consists of 15 residues. CDR3 in amino acids: CASSDWSDSNQPQHF. CDR3 DNA: TGTGCCAGCAGTGATTGGTCAGATAGCAATCAGCCCCAGCATTTT.

A note on this clone: Because the CDR3's place on the DNA is in doubt, the DNA is left out and the CDR3 is given as listed by TCRdb. The rearrangement links TRBV25-1 to TRBJ1-1. Germline V lookup: CDR1 MGHDK, CDR2 SYGVNS. The CDR3 spans 12 residues, counting both ends. This CDR3 is CASTSGGTEAFF.

The rearrangement joins TRBV19 to TRBJ1-2, with 9 bases matching TRBD1. The germline V gene has CDR1 LNHDA and CDR2 SQIVND (reference sequence). Trimming at V came to 5 bases and at J to 9 bases, leaving 16 bases not matched to a gene. There are 16 residues in the CDR3. For the CDR3, the DNA is TGTGCCAGTAGTTCGCCCGGGACAGGGCCCGATTTCCGCTACACCTTC. Encoded protein: CASSSPGTGPDFRYTF.

The chain combines TRBV2 with TRBJ1-1; 9 bases are a match to TRBD1. Germline trimming cut 6 bases from V and 4 bases from J; bases unmatched to any gene: 6. The CDR3 contains 14 residues. Germline loops: CDR1 SNHLY, CDR2 FYNNEI. CDR3 residues: CASRVDRGSTEAFF. For the CDR3, the DNA is TGTGCCAGCAGGGTGGACAGGGGTTCCACTGAAGCTTTCTTT.

The chain employs TRBV3-1 (or the pseudogene TRBV3-2) and TRBJ2-1, with 9 bases lining up with TRBD2. The trim removed 1 base at V and 4 bases at J, leaving 5 bases unmatched. The CDR3 runs to 16 residues. Germline values: CDR1 LGHDT, CDR2 YNNKEL (reference sequence). CDR3 nucleotide sequence: TGTGCCAGCAGCCAAGGGAGCCTAGCGGGGTACAATGAGCAGTTCTTC. Its translation: CASSQGSLAGYNEQFF.

In its sample, this clone was seen once. V gene TRBV5-5 combines with J gene TRBJ2-7; weak D call: TRBD1 (5 bases). V lost 4 bases and J 0 bases, leaving 17 bases between the germline ends. Germline CDR1 is SGHKS and CDR2 is YYEKEE (reference sequence). CDR3 length: 16 residues. CDR3 residues: CASSRYRQGGSYEQYF. CDR3 coding DNA: TGTGCCAGCAGCCGATATAGGCAGGGCGGCTCCTACGAGCAGTACTTC. The full variable domain, with the rest looked up from reference TRBV5-5 and TRBJ2-7, is DAGVTQSPTHLIKTRGQQVTLRCSPISGHKSVSWYQQVLGQGPQFIFQYYEKEERGRGNFPDRFSARQFPNYSSELNVNALLLGDSALYLCASSRYRQGGSYEQYFGPGTRLTVT.

This chain links TRBV5-4 with TRBJ2-1, with D uncertain. This CDR3 comprises 14 residues. Trimming took 0 bases from V and 15 from J, leaving 19 bases between them. Germline V gene data show CDR1 as SGHNT and CDR2 as YYREEE (reference sequence). For the CDR3, the DNA is TGTGCCAGCAGCTTGGATCGAGAAATCGCCCCCGGGTTCTTC. Residues: CASSLDREIAPGFF.

The CDR3, as DNA: TGTGCCAGCGGTAGGCGAGGTGAAGCTTTCTTT. As protein: CASGRRGEAFF. The chain employs TRBV27 and TRBJ1-1; no clear D gene. CDR1 and CDR2 from the germline V gene are MNHEY and SMNVEV (reference sequence). This CDR3 region has 11 residues. The ends were cut back, 8 bases at V and 7 bases at J, with 11 bases in the middle.

This sequence joins TRBV7-9 and TRBJ1-1; 7 positions agree with TRBD1. CDR1 is SEHNR, CDR2 FQNEAQ, per germline (reference sequence). The CDR3 contains 14 residues. V lost 3 bases to trimming and J lost 7 bases; unmatched junction nucleotides: 8. The chain's CDR3 is CASSFGGGGSEAFF. DNA for the CDR3: TGTGCCAGCAGCTTTGGAGGGGGCGGCAGTGAAGCTTTCTTT.

Note on this clone: Other DNA sequences in the same sample also yield this CDR3. The chain is built from TRBV13 and TRBJ1-5; 11 bases line up with TRBD1. This CDR3 region has 17 residues. The germline V gene encodes CDR1 PRHDT and CDR2 FYEKMQ (reference sequence). The V segment lost 3 bases and the J segment 0 bases; nucleotides outside the gene matches: 4. The CDR3 region has the DNA TGTGCCAGCAGCTTGGGGACAGGGGGGAATAGCAATCAGCCCCAGCATTTT. Protein sequence: CASSLGTGGNSNQPQHF.

The sample holds a few counts of this clone. The chain joins TRBV3-1 (or the pseudogene TRBV3-2) to TRBJ2-1; D is ambiguous. The ends were cut back, 0 bases at V and 6 bases at J, with 12 bases in the middle. The CDR3 is 15 residues long. Germline V gene sequence: CDR1 LGHDT, CDR2 YNNKEL (reference sequence). The CDR3 spells CASSQDALTPNEQFF. The DNA of the CDR3 is TGTGCCAGCAGCCAAGATGCCTTGACTCCCAATGAGCAGTTCTTC.